This TCR beta chain is drawn from a study of cytomegalovirus exposure and HLA in healthy donors. 13 Jbeta primers and 60 Vbeta primers were used for the PCR. Repertoires were generated with immunoSEQ multiplex PCR, while TCRdb's copy carries only in-frame clones and drops some. The sample contains approximately 65,000 clones, 65% to 70% of which appear only once. Findings of the study overall: The study listed around 150 cytomegalovirus-associated TCR beta chains.

On this clone itself: As yet, its antigen is unknown.

This CDR3 contains 15 residues. CDR1 is KGHSH, CDR2 LQKENI, per germline. The V end lost 4 bases, the J end lost 0 bases, and 10 bases lay between the germline ends. The chain uses TRBV18 and TRBJ1-5; D remains ambiguous. This receptor was taken from a middle-aged man in good health and CMV-seropositive. The sample consisted of PBMCs. CDR3 sequence (DNA): TGTGCCAGCTCACTGGGCCAAAATAGCAATCAGCCCCAGCATTTT. Translation gives CASSLGQNSNQPQHF.